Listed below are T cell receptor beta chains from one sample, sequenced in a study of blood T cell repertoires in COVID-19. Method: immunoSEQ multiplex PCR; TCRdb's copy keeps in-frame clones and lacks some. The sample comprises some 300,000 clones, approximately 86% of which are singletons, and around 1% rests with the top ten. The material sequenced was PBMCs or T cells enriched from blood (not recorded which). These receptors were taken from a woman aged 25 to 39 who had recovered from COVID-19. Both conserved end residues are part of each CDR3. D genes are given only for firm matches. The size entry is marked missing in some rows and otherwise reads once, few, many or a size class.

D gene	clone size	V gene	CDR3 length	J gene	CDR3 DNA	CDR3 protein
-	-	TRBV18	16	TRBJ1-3	TGTGCCAGCTCACCACCGCCGACAGCCTCTGGAAACACCATATATTTT	CASSPPPTASGNTIYF
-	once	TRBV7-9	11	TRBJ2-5	TGTGCCAGCAGGAGACAAGAGACCCAGTACTTC	CASRRQETQYF
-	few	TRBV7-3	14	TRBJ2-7	TGTGCCAGCAGCCTCCGACAGGCTTTTTTTGAGCAGTACTTC	CASSLRQAFFEQYF
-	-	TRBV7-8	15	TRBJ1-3	TGTGCCAGCAGCTTAGAAGGCAGGGCTGGAAACACCATATATTTT	CASSLEGRAGNTIYF
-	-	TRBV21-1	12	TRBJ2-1	TGTGCCAGCAGCAAAACTGACAATGAGCAGTTCTTC	CASSKTDNEQFF
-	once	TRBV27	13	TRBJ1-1	TGTGCCAGCAGTTTTCCGGGGGGCACTGAAGCTTTCTTT	CASSFPGGTEAFF
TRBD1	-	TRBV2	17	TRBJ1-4	TGTGCCAGCAGCCCCACTTCCTCAGGGGGCTCGGGGGAAAAACTGTTTTTT	CASSPTSSGGSGEKLFF
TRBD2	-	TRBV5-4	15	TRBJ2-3	TGTGCCAGCAGTCCGGGACTAGCGGTTTCAGATACGCAGTATTTT	CASSPGLAVSDTQYF
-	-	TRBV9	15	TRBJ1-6	TGTGCCAGCAGCTCCTTAGCCGTATCTAATTCACCCCTCCACTTT	CASSSLAVSNSPLHF
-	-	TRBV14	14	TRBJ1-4	TGTGCCAGCAGCCGTAGGACAGATTTCGAAAAACTGTTTTTT	CASSRRTDFEKLFF
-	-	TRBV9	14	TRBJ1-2	TGTGCCAGCAGCGTAGAATCAGGGTACTATGGCTACACCTTC	CASSVESGYYGYTF
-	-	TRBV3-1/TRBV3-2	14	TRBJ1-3	TGTGCCAGCAGCCCGGCCAGGGCAATGAACACCATATATTTT	CASSPARAMNTIYF
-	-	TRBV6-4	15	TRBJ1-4	TGTGCCAGCACCGTTACAGGTACCTTAAATGAAAAACTGTTTTTT	CASTVTGTLNEKLFF
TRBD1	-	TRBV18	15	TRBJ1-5	TGTGCCAGCTCGGGAGACAGGGGTCGCAATCAGCCCCAGCATTTT	CASSGDRGRNQPQHF
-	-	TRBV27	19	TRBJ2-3	TGTGCCAGCAGTCCAAGGCGGCAGCGAGGAAGCGCTAGCACAGATACGCAGTATTTT	CASSPRRQRGSASTDTQYF
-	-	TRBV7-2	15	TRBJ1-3	TGTGCCAGCAGCCCTGCTCGGAGATCCGGAGACACCATATATTTT	CASSPARRSGDTIYF
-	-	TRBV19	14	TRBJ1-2	TGTGCCAGTAGTATCACGGGACAATACTATGGCTACACCTTC	CASSITGQYYGYTF
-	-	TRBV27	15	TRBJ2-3	TGTGCCAGCAGTTTAATGTGGGCTAGCACAGATACGCAGTATTTT	CASSLMWASTDTQYF
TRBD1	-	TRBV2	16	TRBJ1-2	TGTGCCAGCAGTGCGGGACAGGGGGCGATTGGAAATGGCTACACCTTC	CASSAGQGAIGNGYTF
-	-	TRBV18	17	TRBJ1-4	TGTGCCAGCTCAAAAAACAGGGAAACCGCAACTAATGAAAAACTGTTTTTT	CASSKNRETATNEKLFF
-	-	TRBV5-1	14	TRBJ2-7	TGCGCCAGCAGCTTGGACCAGGGTCTTTACGAGCAGTACTTC	CASSLDQGLYEQYF
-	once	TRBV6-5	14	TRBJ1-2	TGTGCCAGCAGTTACGCGCCTCGGGGTTATGGCTACACCTTC	CASSYAPRGYGYTF
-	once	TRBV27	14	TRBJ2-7	TGTGCCAGCAGAGGAGGGGCTGTGACCTACGAGCAGTACTTC	CASRGGAVTYEQYF
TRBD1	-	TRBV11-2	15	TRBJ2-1	TGTGCCAGCAGCTTCGGCAGGGGGCCCTACAATGAGCAGTTCTTC	CASSFGRGPYNEQFF
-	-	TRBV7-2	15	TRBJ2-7	TGTGCCAGCAGCGAATTTGCAGGATTCCTCTACGAGCAGTACTTC	CASSEFAGFLYEQYF
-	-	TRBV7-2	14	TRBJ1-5	TGTGCCAGCAGCTTATGGCAGGCAAATCAGCCCCAGCATTTT	CASSLWQANQPQHF
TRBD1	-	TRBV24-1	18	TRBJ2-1	TGTGCCACCAGTGATACGGACAGGGTGGACGTCAGGTACAATGAGCAGTTCTTC	CATSDTDRVDVRYNEQFF
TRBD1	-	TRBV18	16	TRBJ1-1	TGTGCCAGCTCACCAGGCGCGACAGGGGTGGACACTGAAGCTTTCTTT	CASSPGATGVDTEAFF
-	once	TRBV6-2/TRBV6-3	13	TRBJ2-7	TGTGCCAGCAGCTCTGACAGGAACTACGAGCAGTACTTC	CASSSDRNYEQYF
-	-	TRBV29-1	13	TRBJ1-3	TGCAGCGTTGAGTCAGAAATCGGAAACACCATATATTTT	CSVESEIGNTIYF
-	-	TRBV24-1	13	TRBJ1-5	TGTGCCACCAGTGATTGGGGAGGGGAGCCCCAGCATTTT	CATSDWGGEPQHF
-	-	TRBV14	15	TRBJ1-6	TGTGCCAGCAGCCAAGGGGCAGCCTACGATTCACCCCTCCACTTT	CASSQGAAYDSPLHF
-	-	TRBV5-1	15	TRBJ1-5	TGCGCCAGCAGCTTGGAAGGGGCTAGCAATCAGCCCCAGCATTTT	CASSLEGASNQPQHF
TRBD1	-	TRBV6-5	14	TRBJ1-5	TGTGCCAGCAGGTTGACAGGGCCCAATCAGCCCCAGCATTTT	CASRLTGPNQPQHF
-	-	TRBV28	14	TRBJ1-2	TGTGCCAGCAGTTTACGCGGCAGGGACTATGGCTACACCTTC	CASSLRGRDYGYTF
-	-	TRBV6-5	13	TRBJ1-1	TGTGCCAGCTCCCACAGGGTAACAACTGAAGCTTTCTTT	CASSHRVTTEAFF
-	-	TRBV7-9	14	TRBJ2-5	TGTGCCAGCACCTTCAAGGGGATGGCGGAGACCCAGTACTTC	CASTFKGMAETQYF
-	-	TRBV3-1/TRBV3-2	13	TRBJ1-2	TGTGCCAGCAGCCAACAGAGGCGATCCGGCTACACCTTC	CASSQQRRSGYTF
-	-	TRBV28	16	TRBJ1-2	TGTGCCAGCAGTTCAACTGATCGACAAGTGGGCTATGGCTACACCTTC	CASSSTDRQVGYGYTF
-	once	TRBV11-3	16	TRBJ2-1	TGTGCCAGCAGCTCACCCCCCCGTCGCGTAGTCAATGAGCAGTTCTTC	CASSSPPRRVVNEQFF
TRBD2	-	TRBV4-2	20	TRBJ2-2	TGTGCCAGCAGCCAAGATTCGGCGGCTAGCGGGAGTTGGAACACCGGGGAGCTGTTTTTT	CASSQDSAASGSWNTGELFF
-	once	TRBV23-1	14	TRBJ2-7	TGCGCCAGCAGTCAATCTTTTTCGGGTTACGAGCAGTACTTC	CASSQSFSGYEQYF
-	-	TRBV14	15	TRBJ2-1	TGTGCCAGCAGCCAAGCTGGAGGGCTAGTACAGGAGCAGTTCTTC	CASSQAGGLVQEQFF
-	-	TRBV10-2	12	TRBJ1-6	TGCGCCAGCAGTGTTCAGAGGGACACCCTCCACTTT	CASSVQRDTLHF
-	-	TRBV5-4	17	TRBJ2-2	TGTGCCAGCAGCACCGGAGGGCGGGGGCTGTATGGCGGGGAGCTGTTTTTT	CASSTGGRGLYGGELFF
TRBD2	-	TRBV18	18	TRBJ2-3	TGTGCCAGCTCACCGGTCCCGCTAGCGGGAGGGACCACAGATACGCAGTATTTT	CASSPVPLAGGTTDTQYF
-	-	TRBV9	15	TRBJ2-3	TGTGCCAGCAGCGTAGGGAGGGGAACCACAGATACGCAGTATTTT	CASSVGRGTTDTQYF
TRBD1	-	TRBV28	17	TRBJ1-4	TGTGCCAGCAGCTCGATTCAGACAGGGGGCGGAAATGAAAAACTGTTTTTT	CASSSIQTGGGNEKLFF
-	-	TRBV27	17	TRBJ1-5	TGTGCCAGCAGTCCCCTAACAACAGGGTGGGGCAATCAGCCCCAGCATTTT	CASSPLTTGWGNQPQHF
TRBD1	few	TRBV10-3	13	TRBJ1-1	TGTGCCATCGGACAGGGAACGAACACTGAAGCTTTCTTT	CAIGQGTNTEAFF
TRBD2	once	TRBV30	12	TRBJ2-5	TGTGCCTGGGAGGGACTAAAAGAGACCCAGTACTTC	CAWEGLKETQYF
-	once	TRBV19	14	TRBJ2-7	TGTGCCAGTAGTATAACGGGGAGCTCCTACGAGCAGTACTTC	CASSITGSSYEQYF
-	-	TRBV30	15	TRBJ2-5	TGTGCCTGGAGTGTACGACTTAGAGGGTTTGAGACCCAGTACTTC	CAWSVRLRGFETQYF
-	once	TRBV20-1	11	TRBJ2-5	TGCAGTGCCCAAAACCAAGAGACCCAGTACTTC	CSAQNQETQYF
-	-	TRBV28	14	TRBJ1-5	TGTGCCAGCCGCCGACAGCACAATAATCAGCCCCAGCATTTT	CASRRQHNNQPQHF
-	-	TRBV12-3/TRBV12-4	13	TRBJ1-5	TGTGCCAGCAATCCTCAGGGAAGGCAGCCCCAGCATTTT	CASNPQGRQPQHF
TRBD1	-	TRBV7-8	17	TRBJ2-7	TGTGCCAGCAGCTCTTACTTTGCCGGGACAGGGCTCGACGAGCAGTACTTC	CASSSYFAGTGLDEQYF